This entry describes one T cell receptor (beta chain). The antigen is undetermined. All donors comprised healthy Caucasians. The data stem from a study of identical twins. Whole-study findings and limits: The study based its conclusions on cross-sectional statistical analysis and did not follow the same donors. Out-of-frame TCR alpha sharing in monozygotic twins exceeded recombination model predictions.

V lost 0 bases and J lost 1, with 11 bases in between. Per the germline V gene, CDR1 is LGHNT and CDR2 is FRNRAP. The CDR3 sequence is 16 residues long. TCRdb re-derived calls from the 5' RACE reads in MiXCR, one entry per CDR3 protein. The sample has 200,000 to 250,000 distinct CDR3 sequences; 5.5% to 8% are singletons. This sample was also put to use in a study of yellow fever vaccine responses in identical twins.

The sequencing sample was made of memory (CD45RO+) T cells sorted from blood. This clonotype was sampled from a woman between 18 and 29 years old in good health. The chain joins TRBV12-5 to TRBJ2-3, with D hard to call. CDR3 coding DNA: TGTGCTAGTGGTTTGGTACGGATCCAGGGCACAGATACGCAGTATTTT. This codes for CASGLVRIQGTDTQYF.